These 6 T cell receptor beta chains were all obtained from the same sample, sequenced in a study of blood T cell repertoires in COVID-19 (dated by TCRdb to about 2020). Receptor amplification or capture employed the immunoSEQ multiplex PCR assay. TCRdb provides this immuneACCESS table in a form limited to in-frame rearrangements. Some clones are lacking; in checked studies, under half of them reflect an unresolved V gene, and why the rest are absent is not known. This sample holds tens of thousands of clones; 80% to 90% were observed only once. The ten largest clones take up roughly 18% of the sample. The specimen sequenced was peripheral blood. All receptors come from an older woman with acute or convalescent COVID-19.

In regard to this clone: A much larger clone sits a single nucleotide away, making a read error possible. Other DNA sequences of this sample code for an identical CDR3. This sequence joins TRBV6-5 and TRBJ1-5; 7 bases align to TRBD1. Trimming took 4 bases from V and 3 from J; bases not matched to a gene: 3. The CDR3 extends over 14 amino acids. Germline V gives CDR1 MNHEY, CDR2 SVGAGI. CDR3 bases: TGTGCCAGCAGTTTCACAGGGGCCAATCAGCCCCAGCATTTT. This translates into CASSFTGANQPQHF.

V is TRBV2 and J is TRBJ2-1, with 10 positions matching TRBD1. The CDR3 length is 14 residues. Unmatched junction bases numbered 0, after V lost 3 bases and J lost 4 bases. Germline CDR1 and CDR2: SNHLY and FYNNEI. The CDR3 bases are TGTGCCAGCAGTGAGGACAGGGGGTACAATGAGCAGTTCTTC. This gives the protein CASSEDRGYNEQFF.

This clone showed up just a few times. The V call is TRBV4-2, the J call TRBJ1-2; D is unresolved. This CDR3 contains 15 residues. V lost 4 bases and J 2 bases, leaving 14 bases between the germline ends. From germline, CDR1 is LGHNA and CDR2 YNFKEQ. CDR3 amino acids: CASSPGLRENYGYTF. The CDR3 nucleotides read TGTGCCAGCAGCCCTGGACTTCGGGAAAACTATGGCTACACCTTC.

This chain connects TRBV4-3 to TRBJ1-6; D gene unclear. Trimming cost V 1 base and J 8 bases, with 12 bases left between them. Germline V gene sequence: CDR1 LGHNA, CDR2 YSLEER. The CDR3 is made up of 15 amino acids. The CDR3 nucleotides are TGCGCCAGCAGCCAAGCTGAGGGATGGGATTCACCCCTCCACTTT. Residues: CASSQAEGWDSPLHF.

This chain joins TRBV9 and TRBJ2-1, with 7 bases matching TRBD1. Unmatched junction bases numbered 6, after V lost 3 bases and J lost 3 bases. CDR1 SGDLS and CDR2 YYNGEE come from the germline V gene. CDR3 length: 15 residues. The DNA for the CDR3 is TGTGCCAGCAGCGCCGAGGGACAGAACTACAATGAGCAGTTCTTC. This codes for CASSAEGQNYNEQFF.

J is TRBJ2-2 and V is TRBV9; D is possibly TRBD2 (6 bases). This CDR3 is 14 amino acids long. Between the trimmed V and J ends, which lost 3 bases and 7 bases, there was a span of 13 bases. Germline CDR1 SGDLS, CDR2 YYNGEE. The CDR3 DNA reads TGTGCCAGCAGCGCCCGACTAGTCGGCGGGGAGCTGTTTTTT. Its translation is CASSARLVGGELFF.